The clone carrying this T cell receptor (beta chain) was seen ten or more times. Its matching antigen is unknown. The data are from a study of neurological immune-mediated disorders. The V and J ends lost 1 base and 0 bases respectively, with 10 bases between them. Germline CDR1 reads DFQATT; CDR2 reads SNEGSKA (reference sequence). The CDR3 covers 14 residues. Each CDR3 protein gets one entry after TCRdb re-called the 5' RACE reads with MiXCR. This table holds about 52,000 distinct CDR3 sequences, less than 4% found once. General observations from the study: HTLV-1-associated myelopathy displayed the greatest TCR clonal expansion, and multiple sclerosis exhibited the smallest, lower than that of healthy controls.

The sequencing sample was made of PBMCs. The chain carries TRBV20-1 and TRBJ2-7; tentatively, D is TRBD1 (7 bases). This TCR was recovered from a man aged 55 to 70 with multiple sclerosis. The DNA for the CDR3 is TGCAGTGCTAGAGGACAGGGAGGCTCCTACGAGCAGTACTTC. Residues: CSARGQGGSYEQYF.